These T cell receptor beta chains were read from a single sample in a study of blood T cell repertoires in COVID-19. Measured with immunoSEQ multiplex PCR; TCRdb has only the in-frame clones, and not every one. The sample lists 300,000 to 400,000 clones, 75% to 90% occurring once. Sequences were obtained from PBMCs or T cells enriched from blood (not recorded which). The receptors stem from a woman aged 25-40 years who had been exposed to COVID-19. Both conserved end residues are part of each CDR3. Part of the rows lack a size; the others show once, few, many or a class for expanded clones.

TRBJ2-7 | - | TRBV11-2 | CASSDRGLAVYEQYF
TRBJ1-1 | few | TRBV30 | CAWRERGRWTEAFF
TRBJ1-4 | - | TRBV6-6 | CASSRRDRNEKLFF
TRBJ2-4 | - | TRBV5-6 | CASSLAAGKNIQYF
TRBJ2-2 | few | TRBV30 | CAWTEARFNTGELFF
TRBJ1-5 | - | TRBV2 | CASGFRDSNQPQHF
TRBJ2-2 | - | TRBV7-8 | CASSLGVAGELFF
TRBJ1-1 | once | TRBV7-2 | CASSLVIAGPGAEAFF
TRBJ1-1 | few | TRBV28 | CASSLTTGGTEAFF
TRBJ1-2 | - | TRBV7-9 | CASSEPPGTYGYTF
TRBJ2-1 | - | TRBV24-1 | CATISGRVGNEQFF
TRBJ1-5 | - | TRBV7-8 | CASSADRASNQPQHF
TRBJ2-3 | - | TRBV5-1 | CASSLVTGGLADTQYF
TRBJ1-2 | - | TRBV24-1 | CATSDPNRDRGYTF
TRBJ1-2 | once | TRBV19 | CASSIAGTKVTGYTF
TRBJ2-3 | - | TRBV19 | CASSPPLAGVSSTDTQYF
TRBJ2-5 | many | TRBV7-9 | CASSTERGKVMAGAETQYF
TRBJ2-1 | - | TRBV3-1/TRBV3-2 | CAIGLSGSRVNEQFF
TRBJ1-2 | - | TRBV2 | CASGDRGVDGYTF
TRBJ2-2 | - | TRBV19 | CASTDRGSNTGELFF
TRBJ2-2 | once | TRBV5-1 | CASGVQGTAGELFF
TRBJ2-5 | - | TRBV19 | CASSPYKGGQETQYF
TRBJ2-7 | - | TRBV7-6 | CASVAVRQVYYEQYF
TRBJ2-7 | - | TRBV18 | CASSPGNRAFYEQYF
TRBJ2-7 | - | TRBV9 | CASSDTSGSYEQYF
TRBJ1-4 | - | TRBV5-4 | CASSPDRRNEKLFF
TRBJ2-7 | - | TRBV4-2 | CASSQVVGAGYEQYF
TRBJ2-3 | - | TRBV3-1/TRBV3-2 | CASSQGPLSTDTQYF
TRBJ2-3 | - | TRBV28 | CASGQGREDTQYF
TRBJ1-2 | - | TRBV29-1 | CSALMTGRGYTF
TRBJ1-6 | - | TRBV10-3 | CASREDRGYSNSPLHF
TRBJ1-2 | - | TRBV19 | CASSPQTGGVISGGYTF
TRBJ2-3 | - | TRBV27 | CASSLGGGSTDTQYF
TRBJ1-1 | few | TRBV28 | CASRPTEDRNTEAFF
TRBJ1-3 | - | TRBV5-1 | CASSSTATSGNTIYF
TRBJ1-2 | - | TRBV4-2 | CASSQEGGGVGYTF
TRBJ1-1 | - | TRBV18 | CASQGQNLNTEAFF
TRBJ1-5 | - | TRBV5-8 | CASSLYLSGTANQPQHF
TRBJ2-7 | - | TRBV5-1 | CASDDGGAGDEQYF
TRBJ2-5 | - | TRBV27 | CASSRGQKQETQYF
TRBJ1-3 | few | TRBV2 | CASSAAGSGNTIYF